This T cell receptor beta chain was observed in a study of T cell repertoires in cytomegalovirus infection. Across the study: Public TCR beta signature analysis indicated the presence of both CMV infection and matching HLA type. Study-wide results and caveats: Carriers of CMV plus the relevant HLA were identified by cumulative public TCR beta family frequency.

MiXCR, run by TCRdb on the reads, gives a single entry per CDR3 protein. Of fewer than 550,000 distinct CDR3 sequences listed, 10% to 12% are singletons. There are many counts of this clonotype. Its antigen is not known. Per the germline V gene, CDR1 is SGHTA and CDR2 is FQGNSA. This CDR3 has 17 amino acids. The junction had 9 bases not matched to a gene; V was cut back by 5 bases and J by 3 bases. The sequence came from a human donor in good health (CMV status not recorded). Some clones in this sample may be carry-over from other donors' samples. The chain couples TRBV7-2 to TRBJ2-3; 12 bases agree with TRBD2. The sequenced material came from PBMCs. CDR3 nucleotide sequence: TGTGCCAGCAGCACCAGGACTAGCGGGACGTTAACAGATACGCAGTATTTT. As protein: CASSTRTSGTLTDTQYF.